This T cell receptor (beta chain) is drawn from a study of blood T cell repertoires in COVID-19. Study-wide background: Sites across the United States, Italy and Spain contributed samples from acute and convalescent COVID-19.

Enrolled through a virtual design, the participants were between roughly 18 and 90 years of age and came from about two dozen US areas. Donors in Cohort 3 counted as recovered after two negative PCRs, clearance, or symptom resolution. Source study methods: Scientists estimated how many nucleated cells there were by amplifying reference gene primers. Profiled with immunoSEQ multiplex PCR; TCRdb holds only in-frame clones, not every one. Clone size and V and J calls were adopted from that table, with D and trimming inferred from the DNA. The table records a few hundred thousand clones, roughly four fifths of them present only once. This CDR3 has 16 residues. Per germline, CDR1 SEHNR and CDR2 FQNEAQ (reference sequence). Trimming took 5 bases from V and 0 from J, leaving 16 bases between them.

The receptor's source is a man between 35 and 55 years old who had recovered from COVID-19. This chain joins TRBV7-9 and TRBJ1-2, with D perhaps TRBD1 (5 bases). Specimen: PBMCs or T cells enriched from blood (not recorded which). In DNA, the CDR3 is TGTGCCAGCAGCCGGGGGGGGACGGCAGCTAACTATGGCTACACCTTC. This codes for CASSRGGTAANYGYTF.